This T cell receptor (beta chain) was obtained from a study of cytomegalovirus exposure and HLA in healthy donors. The CDR3 is 15 residues long. Germline V gene data show CDR1 as LNHDA and CDR2 as SQIVND (reference sequence). V was cut by 3 bases and J by 3 bases, with 15 bases left in between. Findings and limits, study-wide: Among the sequence variants, a highly shared cluster was likely an artifact of sequencing.

In regard to this clone: Its antigen is as yet unknown.

The PCR used 60 Vbeta and 13 Jbeta primers. Only in-frame clones appear in the TCRdb table, and some are missing; sequencing was by immunoSEQ multiplex PCR. The sample contains 100,000 to 150,000 clones, about two thirds of which appear only once. The chain links TRBV19 to TRBJ2-7; TRBD1 might be the D (5 bases). The material sequenced was PBMCs. The source is a woman aged 40 to 49 in good health and CMV-seronegative. The CDR3 protein is CASSISPGPFYEQYF. The CDR3 region has the DNA TGTGCCAGTAGTATTTCTCCAGGGCCCTTCTACGAGCAGTACTTC. Together with reference TRBV19 and TRBJ2-7, the CDR3 gives the full variable domain: DGGITQSPKYLFRKEGQNVTLSCEQNLNHDAMYWYRQDPGQGLRLIYYSQIVNDFQKGDIAEGYSVSREKKESFPLTVTSAQKNPTAFYLCASSISPGPFYEQYFGPGTRLTVT.